This record concerns one T cell receptor (beta chain) sequence. This sample was included in a study of blood T cell repertoires in COVID-19. Study summary: The United States, Italy and Spain supplied acute and convalescent COVID-19 samples. T cells, B-cell-depleted T cells, or PBMCs supplied cDNA or gDNA.

The CDR3 contains 8 residues. The V and J ends lost 5 bases and 11 bases respectively, with 6 bases between them. Germline loops: CDR1 GTSNPN, CDR2 SVGIG (reference sequence). The authors' processing: Amplified reference gene primers provided the basis for estimating nucleated cell counts. Clones were sequenced by immunoSEQ multiplex PCR, and TCRdb holds only the in-frame ones, with some missing. The DNA gave D and trimming, while V, J and clone size come from that table. This table has 150,000 to 200,000 clones, less than 90% appearing once. The sequencing input was peripheral blood. The chain couples TRBV30 to TRBJ1-1, with D hard to call. This clonotype was sampled from a man in his 70s with active or convalescent COVID-19. The CDR3 sequence: CAWGLAFF. CDR3 coding DNA: TGTGCCTGGGGCCTGGCTTTCTTT. The full variable domain, its missing parts supplied by reference TRBV30 and TRBJ1-1, is SQTIHQWPATLVQPVGSPLSLECTVEGTSNPNLYWYRQAAGRGLQLLFYSVGIGQISSEVPQNLSASRPQDRQFILSSKKLLLSDSGFYLCAWGLAFFGQGTRLTVV.